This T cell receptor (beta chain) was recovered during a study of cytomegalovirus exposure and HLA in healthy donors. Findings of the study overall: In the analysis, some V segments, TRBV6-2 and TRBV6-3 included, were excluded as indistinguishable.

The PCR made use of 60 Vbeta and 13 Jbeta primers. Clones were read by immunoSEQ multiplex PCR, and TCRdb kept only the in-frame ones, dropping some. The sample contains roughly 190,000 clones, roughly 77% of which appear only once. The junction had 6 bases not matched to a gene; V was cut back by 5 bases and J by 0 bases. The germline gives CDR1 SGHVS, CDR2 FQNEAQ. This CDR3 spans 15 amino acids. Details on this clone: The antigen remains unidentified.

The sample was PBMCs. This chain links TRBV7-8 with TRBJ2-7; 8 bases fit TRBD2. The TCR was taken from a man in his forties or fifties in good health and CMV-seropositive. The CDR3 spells CASSLLGLASYEQYF. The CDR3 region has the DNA TGTGCCAGCAGCCTACTAGGACTAGCCTCCTACGAGCAGTACTTC.